Here is one T cell receptor (beta chain) with its context. Antigen: not known. The protocol was immunoSEQ multiplex PCR, while the TCRdb copy is restricted to in-frame clones and leaves out a portion. The repertoire has 110,000 or so clones, about 90% of them found once; the top ten carry nearly 0.6%. The data were obtained in a study of Tregs in tolerant kidney transplant recipients. Study outcomes and limitations: The most relevant donor-specific Treg TCRbeta repertoire apparently came from expansion with activated donor B cells.

In germline, CDR1 is MNHEY, CDR2 SMNVEV (reference sequence). V was trimmed by 2 bases and J by 4 bases, leaving 12 bases between them. The CDR3 contains 15 residues. Sequencing used CD4+ T cells from blood. The chain carries TRBV27 and TRBJ2-1; TRBD2 might be the D (6 bases). This sequence originates from a human donor in good health. CDR3 nucleotide sequence: TGTGCCAGCAGTTTAGTGGGGGGTCCTTACAATGAGCAGTTCTTC. Amino acids: CASSLVGGPYNEQFF.